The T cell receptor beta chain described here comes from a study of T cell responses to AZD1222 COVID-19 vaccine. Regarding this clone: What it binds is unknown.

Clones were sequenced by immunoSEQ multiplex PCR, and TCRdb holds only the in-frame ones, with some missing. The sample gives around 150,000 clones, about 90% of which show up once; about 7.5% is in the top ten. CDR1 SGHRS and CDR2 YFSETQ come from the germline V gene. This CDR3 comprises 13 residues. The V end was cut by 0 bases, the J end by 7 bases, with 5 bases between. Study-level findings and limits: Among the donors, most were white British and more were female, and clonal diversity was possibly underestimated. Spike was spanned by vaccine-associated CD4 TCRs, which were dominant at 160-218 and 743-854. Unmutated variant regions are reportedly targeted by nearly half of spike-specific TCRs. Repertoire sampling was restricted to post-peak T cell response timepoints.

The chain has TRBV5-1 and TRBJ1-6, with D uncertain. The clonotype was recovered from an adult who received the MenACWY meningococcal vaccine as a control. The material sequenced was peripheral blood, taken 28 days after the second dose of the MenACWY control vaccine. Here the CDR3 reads CASSLDENSPLHF. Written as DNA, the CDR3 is TGCGCCAGCAGCTTGGACGAAAATTCACCCCTCCACTTT. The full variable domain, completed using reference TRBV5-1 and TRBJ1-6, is KAGVTQTPRYLIKTRGQQVTLSCSPISGHRSVSWYQQTPGQGLQFLFEYFSETQRNKGNFPGRFSGRQFSNSRSEMNVSTLELGDSALYLCASSLDENSPLHFGNGTRLTVT.